A single sample gave rise to the 11 T cell receptor beta chains below, sequenced in a study of breast tumors, draining lymph nodes, adjacent tissues (dated by TCRdb to the mid-2010s). Libraries were made using multiplex PCR. The run used an Illumina HiSeq 2000. The public reads were reprocessed in TCRdb via fastp at Q25 and MiXCR, keeping in-frame beta chains. Rows merge per CDR3 protein into single entries with the most common DNA and genes. This sample comprises 200,000 to 250,000 distinct CDR3 sequences, less than 40% of them detected only once. The top ten hold over 3.5% of the sample. The axillary draining lymph nodes of breast cancer patients were the source of the lymph node samples. Material for sequencing was axillary lymph node tissue. The receptors originated from a female donor with breast cancer. Some clones in this sample may be carry-over from other donors' samples.

V usage is TRBV29-1 and J usage is TRBJ1-4; the match to TRBD1 covers 11 bases. This CDR3 region has 14 residues. With V trimmed by 4 bases and J by 7 bases, 5 bases remained unmatched. CDR1 and CDR2 from the germline V gene are SQVTM and ANQGSEA. The CDR3 region has the DNA TGCAGCGTTGGTGGACAGGGGGCGCGTGAAAAACTGTTTTTT. Amino acid sequence: CSVGGQGAREKLFF.

The gene calls are TRBV4-1 and TRBJ2-1, with D tentatively TRBD2 (5 bases). Germline CDR1 is MGHRA and CDR2 is YSYEKL. The CDR3 spans 16 residues. V gave up 4 bases and J gave up 5 bases, with 18 bases separating them. The CDR3 DNA reads TGCGCCAGCAGCCTAATATGGGTGGGGAGTAACAATGAGCAGTTCTTC. As protein: CASSLIWVGSNNEQFF.

For this clonotype: This could be a read error, since a much larger clone is one nucleotide away. The chain couples TRBV7-9 to TRBJ2-1; unclear D gene. The CDR3 covers 12 residues. Germline loops: CDR1 SEHNR, CDR2 FQNEAQ (reference sequence). The CDR3 region has the DNA TGTGCCGGCAGCCCACCCCTCTATGAGCAGTTCTTC. Protein product: CAGSPPLYEQFF. Full variable domain (remainder filled in from reference TRBV7-9 and TRBJ2-1): DTGVSQNPRHKITKRGQNVTFRCDPISEHNRLYWYRQTLGQGPEFLTYFQNEAQLEKSRLLSDRFSAERPKGSFSTLEIQRTEQGDSAMYLCAGSPPLYEQFFGPGTRLTVL.

This clonotype came up a few times. A much larger clone differs from this one at a single base, so this may be a read error. The genes are TRBV5-5 and TRBJ1-5; D uncertain. The CDR3 loop spans 14 amino acids. V shed 4 bases and J shed 3 bases, with 11 bases lying between them. From germline, CDR1 is SGHKS and CDR2 YYEKEE (reference sequence). This CDR3 is CASSTTATNQPQHF. The CDR3 bases are TGTGCCAGCAGCACTACAGCAACCAATCAGCCCCAGCATTTT.

This clonotype was seen many times. The chain couples TRBV5-1 to TRBJ1-2, with 8 bases that match TRBD1. J gave up 4 bases and V 0 bases, and 5 bases lay outside the gene matches. Germline V gene sequence: CDR1 SGHRS, CDR2 YFSETQ. The CDR3 is 15 residues long. CDR3 region: CASSLAARGPYGYTF. Here the CDR3 DNA reads TGCGCCAGCAGCTTGGCAGCCAGGGGGCCCTATGGCTACACCTTC.

Regarding this clonotype: This could be a read error, since a much larger clone is one nucleotide away. DNA for the CDR3: TGTGCCGGGTGGCCAGGGTCCTATGGCTACACCTTC. It encodes CAGWPGSYGYTF. This rearrangement joins TRBV6-1 to TRBJ1-2, with a possible D match to TRBD1 (5 bases). Trimming left V 11 bases short and J 4 bases short, with 14 bases between. Germline V gene lookup returns CDR1 MNHNS and CDR2 SASEGT. The CDR3 sequence is 12 residues long.

This clonotype appeared many times. This chain joins TRBV19 and TRBJ2-7, with D perhaps TRBD1 or TRBD2 (5 bases each). CDR3 length equals 15 residues. Germline CDR1 and CDR2: LNHDA and SQIVND (reference sequence). The V gene lost 1 base and the J gene lost 7 bases, with 17 bases spanning the gap. CDR3 DNA: TGTGCCAGTAGTATAGGGGGGAGCCACCTCCGGGAGCAGTACTTC. Its translation is CASSIGGSHLREQYF.

This clonotype has just a few counts. V usage is TRBV11-1 and J usage is TRBJ2-1; a weak D match, TRBD2 (7 bases). Trimming stripped 8 bases from V and 10 bases from J, with 18 bases between. The CDR3 has 13 residues. Looked up from germline, CDR1 is SGHAT and CDR2 is FQDESV (reference sequence). CDR3 DNA: TGTGCCAGCGGAGGGGGGGGGCGCGGGGAGCAGTTCTTC. This codes for CASGGGGRGEQFF. The full variable domain, its missing parts supplied by reference TRBV11-1 and TRBJ2-1, is EAEVAQSPRYKITEKSQAVAFWCDPISGHATLYWYRQILGQGPELLVQFQDESVVDDSQLPKDRFSAERLKGVDSTLKIQPAELGDSAMYLCASGGGGRGEQFFGPGTRLTVL.

In its sample, this clonotype was seen many times. The chain recombines TRBV11-2 with TRBJ2-3; TRBD1 or TRBD2 may be the D gene (7 bases each). The germline V gene encodes CDR1 SGHAT and CDR2 FQNNGV. The length of the CDR3 is 16 residues. V was clipped by 1 base and J by 6 bases, with 17 bases between them. The CDR3 DNA is TGTGCCAGCAGCTTAGTGGTCAGGGGGGGGTTGGATACGCAGTATTTT. Translation: CASSLVVRGGLDTQYF.

This clonotype was detected many times. Relative to the germline gene, one junction end is altered; a read error may explain this. The chain uses TRBV7-7 and TRBJ2-5; 10 positions match TRBD2. Germline V gene data show CDR1 as SSHAT and CDR2 as FNYEAQ (reference sequence). The CDR3 spans 15 residues. The chain's CDR3 is CASSVLAGSQETQYF. The CDR3 DNA reads TGTGCTAGCAGCGTACTAGCGGGGTCACAAGAGACCCAGTACTTC.

In this sample, this clonotype turned up many times. V and J are TRBV29-1 and TRBJ2-3; no definite D call. The CDR3 sequence is 15 residues long. Germline CDR1 SQVTM, CDR2 ANQGSEA. Trimming shortened V by 7 bases and J by 2 bases, and 19 bases separated the two germline ends. CDR3 sequence reads: CSANQEEWITDTQYF. The CDR3 nucleotides are TGCAGCGCCAACCAAGAGGAGTGGATCACAGATACGCAGTATTTT.